The 16 T cell receptor beta chains below all came from one sample that was sequenced in a study of OX40 agonist ivuxolimab in advanced cancers. The assay was immunoSEQ multiplex PCR, and TCRdb's table has in-frame clones only and misses some. The table records around 46,000 clones, around 77% of them present only once. The starting material was CD4+ or CD8+ T cells sorted from blood, obtained in a trial of the OX40 agonist ivuxolimab. These receptors all stem from an adult with an advanced solid tumor such as melanoma, head and neck, liver or kidney cancer.

The genes are TRBV2 and TRBJ2-5, with 9 bases identical to TRBD2. The CDR3 consists of 16 residues. V dropped 6 bases and J dropped 4; count of bases not matched to a gene: 12. Germline CDR1 reads SNHLY; CDR2 reads FYNNEI. CDR3 nucleotide sequence: TGTGCCAGCAGGAGACCGCGGGAGGGCCGAAGAGAGACCCAGTACTTC. This gives the protein CASRRPREGRRETQYF.

The V and J genes are TRBV30 and TRBJ1-4; 9 nucleotides match TRBD1. The J segment lost 7 bases and the V segment lost 5 bases, leaving 8 bases of the junction unmatched. Germline V gene sequence: CDR1 GTSNPN, CDR2 SVGIG (reference sequence). The CDR3 spans 14 residues. The DNA of the CDR3 is TGTGCCTGGGGGACGGGACAGGGCAGTGAAAAACTGTTTTTT. Amino acids: CAWGTGQGSEKLFF. Full variable domain (remainder filled in from reference TRBV30 and TRBJ1-4): SQTIHQWPATLVQPVGSPLSLECTVEGTSNPNLYWYRQAAGRGLQLLFYSVGIGQISSEVPQNLSASRPQDRQFILSSKKLLLSDSGFYLCAWGTGQGSEKLFFGSGTQLSVL.

In its sample, this clone was seen a few times. This rearrangement joins TRBV4-1 to TRBJ2-7, with 10 bases identical to TRBD2. V was clipped by 1 base and J by 5 bases; unmatched bases: 14. CDR1 is MGHRA, CDR2 YSYEKL, per germline. This CDR3 is built from 18 residues. The chain's CDR3 is CASSQGSLAGVHRNEQYF. The DNA for the CDR3 is TGCGCCAGCAGCCAAGGGTCCCTAGCGGGAGTTCATAGGAACGAGCAGTACTTC.

V and J are TRBV2 and TRBJ1-1; D is undetermined. This CDR3 contains 15 residues. V was clipped by 6 bases and J by 1 base, with 15 bases between them. The V gene's germline CDR1 is SNHLY and CDR2 FYNNEI. CDR3 amino acids: CASRRHKMGNTEAFF. The CDR3 bases are TGTGCCAGCAGAAGACATAAAATGGGGAACACTGAAGCTTTCTTT.

The chain has TRBV18 and TRBJ2-2; 8 bases agree with TRBD2. V trimming: 6 bases; J trimming: 7 bases; junction bases outside the gene matches: 7. Germline loops: CDR1 KGHSH, CDR2 LQKENI. The CDR3 has 14 amino acids. This chain's CDR3 is CASSTSAVFGELFF. The CDR3 DNA reads TGTGCCAGCTCGACTAGCGCCGTCTTCGGGGAGCTGTTTTTT.

The chain is built from TRBV2 and TRBJ1-3; D remains unclear. With 3 bases removed from V and 0 bases from J, the gap between germline ends came to 3 bases. The germline CDR1 and CDR2 sequences are SNHLY and FYNNEI. The CDR3 runs 13 residues. CDR3 protein: CASSEVSGNTIYF. The CDR3 DNA is TGTGCCAGCAGTGAGGTCTCTGGAAACACCATATATTTT.

This chain uses TRBV7-6 with TRBJ2-2; 11 bases map to TRBD2. Germline V gives CDR1 SGHVS, CDR2 FNYEAQ. Germline trimming cut 5 bases from V and 1 base from J; bases unmatched to any gene: 9. This CDR3 spans 18 amino acids. The CDR3 spells CASSAEIAGGRNTGELFF. The CDR3 DNA is TGTGCCAGCAGCGCGGAGATAGCGGGAGGGCGGAACACCGGGGAGCTGTTTTTT.

The gene calls are TRBV20-1 and TRBJ2-3; D ambiguous. V was trimmed by 6 bases and J by 6 bases, leaving 10 bases between them. There are 11 residues in the CDR3. CDR1 DFQATT and CDR2 SNEGSKA come from the germline V gene (reference sequence). The CDR3 nucleotides read TGCAGTGCACTCCTGGGGGATACGCAGTATTTT. It encodes CSALLGDTQYF.

There are a few counts of this clone. This chain uses TRBV6-1 with TRBJ2-7; tentative D call: TRBD2 (6 bases). CDR3 size: 15 residues. V lost 6 bases and J lost 0, with 15 bases in between. Germline CDR1 is MNHNS and CDR2 is SASEGT. DNA of the CDR3: TGTGCCAGCAGGGACGAAGGGACTGCCTCCTACGAGCAGTACTTC. Translation gives CASRDEGTASYEQYF.

The rearrangement joins TRBV7-2 to TRBJ2-2; a possible D gene is TRBD2 (5 bases). Trimming pared 5 bases from V and 4 bases from J, leaving 17 bases between. This CDR3 spans 16 amino acids. Germline loops: CDR1 SGHTA, CDR2 FQGNSA. As DNA, the CDR3 is TGTGCCAGCAGCCCACTAGGGAGAGCAGGCACCGGGGAGCTGTTTTTT. It is translated as CASSPLGRAGTGELFF.

The gene calls are TRBV6-1 and TRBJ1-3; tentatively, D is TRBD1 (5 bases). This CDR3 has 13 amino acids. Per the germline V gene, CDR1 is MNHNS and CDR2 is SASEGT. V was trimmed by 6 bases and J by 8 bases, leaving 14 bases between them. CDR3 in amino acids: CASRAGYEDTIYF. CDR3 sequence (DNA): TGTGCCAGCAGGGCAGGGTATGAAGACACCATATATTTT.

This sequence joins TRBV29-1 and TRBJ2-7; D is ambiguous. V was shortened by 6 bases and J by 0 bases, with 6 bases between the two germline ends. The length of the CDR3 is 11 residues. Germline V gene data show CDR1 as SQVTM and CDR2 as ANQGSEA. The CDR3 sequence: CSVVTSYEQYF. The CDR3, as DNA: TGCAGCGTGGTAACCTCCTACGAGCAGTACTTC.

This rearrangement joins TRBV19 to TRBJ2-2; D is undetermined. Germline assignment: CDR1 LNHDA and CDR2 SQIVND (reference sequence). The CDR3 totals 13 residues. The V end was cut by 6 bases, the J end by 3 bases, with 8 bases between. CDR3 sequence (DNA): TGTGCCAGTAGCCGAGGATACACCGGGGAGCTGTTTTTT. Translating it yields CASSRGYTGELFF. The full variable domain, rest sourced from reference TRBV19 and TRBJ2-2, is DGGITQSPKYLFRKEGQNVTLSCEQNLNHDAMYWYRQDPGQGLRLIYYSQIVNDFQKGDIAEGYSVSREKKESFPLTVTSAQKNPTAFYLCASSRGYTGELFFGEGSRLTVL.

The J gene is TRBJ2-2, the V gene TRBV6-1, with D possibly being TRBD1 (5 bases). From germline, CDR1 is MNHNS and CDR2 SASEGT. CDR3 size: 16 residues. Trimming left V 3 bases short and J 0 bases short, with 11 bases between. The chain's CDR3 is CASSDLGAANTGELFF. DNA for the CDR3: TGTGCCAGCAGTGACCTTGGGGCTGCGAACACCGGGGAGCTGTTTTTT.

CDR3 in DNA: TGCGCCAGCAGCCATGGACAGGATAGCTACAATGAGCAGTTCTTC. Translated: CASSHGQDSYNEQFF. The chain employs TRBV5-1 and TRBJ2-1; 7 positions agree with TRBD1. This CDR3 region has 15 residues. The ends lost 4 bases at V and 3 bases at J; junction bases unmatched: 7. Germline assignment: CDR1 SGHRS and CDR2 YFSETQ.

The chain carries TRBV7-8 and TRBJ2-7; 7 nucleotides agree with TRBD2. The CDR3 totals 13 residues. Trimming at V came to 5 bases and at J to 4 bases, leaving 5 bases not matched to a gene. The germline CDR1 and CDR2 sequences are SGHVS and FQNEAQ. The CDR3 DNA reads TGTGCCAGCAGCACCCGACTAGCTTACGAGCAGTACTTC. Protein product: CASSTRLAYEQYF.